These 23 T cell receptor beta chains came from one sample sequenced in a study of T cells in localized non-small cell lung cancer. Generated by immunoSEQ multiplex PCR, the TCRdb table keeps only in-frame clones and is missing some. Of tens of thousands of clones in the sample, 70% to 90% were seen once. Material: peripheral blood mononuclear cells, obtained before any cancer treatment. These receptors originate from a male donor older than 55 with stage II lung adenocarcinoma.

This chain links TRBV11-2 with TRBJ1-3; no reliable D call. The CDR3 is made up of 14 amino acids. V was shortened by 5 bases and J by 1 base, with 9 bases between the two germline ends. Germline assignment: CDR1 SGHAT and CDR2 FQNNGV. As DNA, the CDR3 is TGTGCCAGCAGCCTTCAGGTTTCTGGAAACACCATATATTTT. Residues: CASSLQVSGNTIYF. Full variable domain (remainder filled in from reference TRBV11-2 and TRBJ1-3): EAGVAQSPRYKIIEKRQSVAFWCNPISGHATLYWYQQILGQGPKLLIQFQNNGVVDDSQLPKDRFSAERLKGVDSTLKIQPAKLEDSAVYLCASSLQVSGNTIYFGEGSWLTVV.

V gene TRBV7-8 combines with J gene TRBJ2-2; D gene unclear. This CDR3 is built from 13 residues. The germline CDR1 and CDR2 sequences are SGHVS and FQNEAQ. V lost 5 bases and J lost 8, with 12 bases in between. The CDR3 loop reads CASSPRSQGELFF. DNA for the CDR3: TGTGCCAGCAGCCCTCGGTCCCAAGGGGAGCTGTTTTTT.

The CDR3 DNA sequence: TGTGCCAGCAGCTCATCCCCCAGGTACGAGCAGTACTTC. It specifies CASSSSPRYEQYF. The chain links TRBV6-1 to TRBJ2-7; D remains unclear. The CDR3 is made up of 13 amino acids. The germline V gene encodes CDR1 MNHNS and CDR2 SASEGT. The V end was cut by 6 bases, the J end by 4 bases, with 13 bases between.

This rearrangement joins TRBV7-2 to TRBJ2-1; D is unresolved. CDR3 length: 15 residues. Trimming removed 3 bases from V and 0 bases from J, with 9 bases in between. The V gene's germline CDR1 is SGHTA and CDR2 FQGNSA. The CDR3: CASSLLLSSYNEQFF. Here the CDR3 DNA reads TGTGCCAGCAGCTTGTTACTATCCTCCTACAATGAGCAGTTCTTC.

This chain uses TRBV7-2 with TRBJ2-3, with D maybe TRBD2 (5 bases). This CDR3 is built from 13 residues. Germline V gene data show CDR1 as SGHTA and CDR2 as FQGNSA. The V and J ends lost 2 bases and 8 bases respectively, with 11 bases between them. CDR3 coding DNA: TGTGCCAGCAGCTTACCCGAGGGATTTACGCAGTATTTT. Translation: CASSLPEGFTQYF.

This rearrangement joins TRBV19 to TRBJ1-1; D remains ambiguous. The germline CDR1 and CDR2 sequences are LNHDA and SQIVND (reference sequence). The CDR3 extends over 15 amino acids. Between the trimmed V and J ends, which lost 6 bases and 2 bases, there was a span of 16 bases. CDR3 residues: CASREVGGFNTEAFF. DNA of the CDR3: TGTGCCAGTAGAGAGGTCGGCGGGTTCAACACTGAAGCTTTCTTT. Full variable domain (remainder filled in from reference TRBV19 and TRBJ1-1): DGGITQSPKYLFRKEGQNVTLSCEQNLNHDAMYWYRQDPGQGLRLIYYSQIVNDFQKGDIAEGYSVSREKKESFPLTVTSAQKNPTAFYLCASREVGGFNTEAFFGQGTRLTVV.

As to this clone: The junction differs from germline at one of its ends, possibly a read error. The chain employs TRBV2 and TRBJ1-5; no clear D gene. The germline V gene has CDR1 SNHLY and CDR2 FYNNEI. CDR3 length equals 15 residues. For the CDR3, the DNA is TGTGCCAGCAATGAACTGGGTTATAGCAATCAGCCCCAGCATTTT. It codes for CASNELGYSNQPQHF.

CDR3 sequence reads: CASGRGDTDTQYF. CDR3 DNA sequence: TGTGCCAGCGGGCGGGGGGACACAGATACGCAGTATTTT. This sequence joins TRBV2 and TRBJ2-3; 8 nucleotides match TRBD2. The CDR3 sequence is 13 residues long. V was pared by 8 bases and J by 2 bases, with 3 bases of the junction left unmatched. Germline CDR1 is SNHLY and CDR2 is FYNNEI.

This clone was found once. This chain links TRBV5-1 with TRBJ2-7; weak D call: TRBD2 (6 bases). The V end lost 0 bases, the J end lost 5 bases, and 15 bases lay between the germline ends. This CDR3 has 15 amino acids. The germline CDR1 and CDR2 sequences are SGHRS and YFSETQ. CDR3 nucleotide sequence: TGCGCCAGCAGCTTGGCCAGTGGAGGGGTACACGAGCAGTACTTC. Translating it yields CASSLASGGVHEQYF.

A single count supports this clone. The chain uses TRBV6-1 and TRBJ1-6, with D possibly matching TRBD1 (6 bases). The V and J ends lost 6 bases and 7 bases respectively, with 13 bases between them. Germline CDR1 and CDR2: MNHNS and SASEGT. This CDR3 has 14 amino acids. In DNA form, the CDR3 reads TGTGCCAGCAGGCTACAGGGTTACAATTCACCCCTCCACTTT. Its translation is CASRLQGYNSPLHF.

Details on this clone: This same CDR3 is encoded by further DNA sequences in the sample. V usage is TRBV5-1 and J usage is TRBJ2-3; 9 bases agree with TRBD1. The CDR3 has 14 amino acids. With V trimmed by 4 bases and J by 3 bases, 3 bases remained unmatched. Germline V CDR1 and CDR2: SGHRS, YFSETQ. The CDR3 DNA reads as TGCGCCAGCAGCCGGGACAGGGCGACAGATACGCAGTATTTT. Translating it yields CASSRDRATDTQYF.

J is TRBJ1-1 and V is TRBV9, with D hard to call. V lost 0 bases, J lost 1 base, and 10 bases lay in between. The CDR3 is made up of 15 amino acids. Germline V gives CDR1 SGDLS, CDR2 YYNGEE. CDR3 residues: CASSVVGRTNTEAFF. The DNA for the CDR3 is TGTGCCAGCAGCGTAGTGGGCAGGACGAACACTGAAGCTTTCTTT.

The chain joins TRBV6-1 to TRBJ2-7, with no clear D. Trimming left V 9 bases short and J 4 bases short, with 16 bases between. Germline lookup yields CDR1 MNHNS and CDR2 SASEGT. The CDR3 is made up of 13 amino acids. The CDR3 region has the DNA TGTGCCAGTTCCGAGACCTGGTTGTACGAGCAGTACTTC. This translates into CASSETWLYEQYF.

V and J are TRBV28 and TRBJ2-3, with a possible D match to TRBD2 (6 bases). Germline V lookup: CDR1 MDHEN, CDR2 SYDVKM. V shed 3 bases and J shed 5 bases, with 12 bases lying between them. This CDR3 is built from 14 residues. For the CDR3, the DNA is TGTGCCAGCAGTTTGGGGGGAGGAAGAGATACGCAGTATTTT. Translating gives CASSLGGGRDTQYF.

This chain uses TRBV28 with TRBJ1-4; 7 nucleotides align to TRBD1. The CDR3 is 15 residues long. Trimming cost V 3 bases and J 4 bases; bases outside gene matches: 5. Germline loops: CDR1 MDHEN, CDR2 SYDVKM. The CDR3 bases are TGTGCCAGCAGTTTGGATACAGGGGTTAATGAAAAACTGTTTTTT. Protein product: CASSLDTGVNEKLFF.

The genes are TRBV7-2 and TRBJ2-2, with D possibly matching TRBD1 (5 bases). The V gene lost 5 bases and the J gene lost 0 bases, with 13 bases spanning the gap. The CDR3 consists of 16 residues. Germline V gene sequence: CDR1 SGHTA, CDR2 FQGNSA. The CDR3 DNA is TGTGCCAGCAGCCCCAAAGACAGTGCGAACACCGGGGAGCTGTTTTTT. Residues: CASSPKDSANTGELFF.

The gene calls are TRBV5-6 and TRBJ2-7, with D possibly being TRBD2 (5 bases). Germline-derived CDR1 and CDR2 are SGHDT and YYEEEE. The CDR3 extends over 18 amino acids. Trimming removed 4 bases from V and 4 bases from J, with 27 bases in between. This chain's CDR3 is CASSRIFPGTWQPYEQYF. CDR3 in DNA: TGTGCCAGCAGCCGAATATTCCCGGGAACCTGGCAACCTTACGAGCAGTACTTC.

As DNA, the CDR3 is TGTGCCAGCAGTGAAATGTCAGGAAATTCACCCCTCCACTTT. This sequence encodes CASSEMSGNSPLHF. The rearrangement uses TRBV2 and TRBJ1-6; D gene unclear. The CDR3 extends over 14 amino acids. Trimming cost V 2 bases and J 7 bases, with 9 bases left between them. Germline-derived CDR1 and CDR2 are SNHLY and FYNNEI. Full variable domain (rest looked up from reference TRBV2 and TRBJ1-6): EPEVTQTPSHQVTQMGQEVILRCVPISNHLYFYWYRQILGQKVEFLVSFYNNEISEKSEIFDDQFSVERPDGSNFTLKIRSTKLEDSAMYFCASSEMSGNSPLHFGNGTRLTVT.

The chain recombines TRBV5-6 with TRBJ2-7; D unresolved. V lost 4 bases and J 1 base, leaving 12 bases between the germline ends. The CDR3 runs to 14 residues. Germline V gene lookup returns CDR1 SGHDT and CDR2 YYEEEE. CDR3: CASSVSTPSYEQYF. The CDR3 bases are TGTGCCAGCAGCGTTTCTACGCCTTCCTACGAGCAGTACTTC.

The gene calls are TRBV14 and TRBJ1-5, with 10 bases identical to TRBD1. The CDR3 totals 17 residues. The V segment lost 0 bases and the J segment 5 bases; nucleotides outside the gene matches: 7. Germline V lookup: CDR1 SGHDN, CDR2 FVKESK. CDR3 sequence: CASSQDWDRGGHQPQHF. The CDR3 DNA is TGTGCCAGCAGCCAAGATTGGGACAGGGGAGGCCATCAGCCCCAGCATTTT.

This clone was observed a single time. The chain has TRBV4-2 and TRBJ2-7, with D possibly TRBD1 on 6 matching bases. The CDR3 has 14 amino acids. CDR1 is LGHNA, CDR2 YNFKEQ, per germline. V was shortened by 1 base and J by 2 bases, with 9 bases between the two germline ends. The CDR3 loop is CASSQGQGTYEQYF. The CDR3, as DNA: TGTGCCAGCAGCCAAGGCCAGGGGACCTACGAGCAGTACTTC.

In this sample, this clone turned up once. The chain links TRBV12-5 to TRBJ2-7; D is ambiguous. Deletions cut 1 base from V and 3 bases from J, with 7 bases between. This CDR3 is built from 13 residues. The germline V gene encodes CDR1 LGHNT and CDR2 FRNRAP. The CDR3 loop reads CASGLGLFYEQYF. In nucleotides, the CDR3 is TGTGCTAGTGGTTTGGGACTGTTCTACGAGCAGTACTTC. Full variable domain (remainder filled in from reference TRBV12-5 and TRBJ2-7): DARVTQTPRHKVTEMGQEVTMRCQPILGHNTVFWYRQTMMQGLELLAYFRNRAPLDDSGMPKDRFSAEMPDATLATLKIQPSEPRDSAVYFCASGLGLFYEQYFGPGTRLTVT.

The chain uses TRBV6-5 and TRBJ1-1, with D possibly TRBD1 on 5 matching bases. Trimming cost V 6 bases and J 8 bases, with 22 bases left between them. Germline V gene lookup returns CDR1 MNHEY and CDR2 SVGAGI. This CDR3 is built from 15 residues. CDR3 nucleotides: TGTGCCAGCAGGACTGCAAGGGGAACGGCGCTAGAAGCTTTCTTT. Amino acid sequence: CASRTARGTALEAFF.